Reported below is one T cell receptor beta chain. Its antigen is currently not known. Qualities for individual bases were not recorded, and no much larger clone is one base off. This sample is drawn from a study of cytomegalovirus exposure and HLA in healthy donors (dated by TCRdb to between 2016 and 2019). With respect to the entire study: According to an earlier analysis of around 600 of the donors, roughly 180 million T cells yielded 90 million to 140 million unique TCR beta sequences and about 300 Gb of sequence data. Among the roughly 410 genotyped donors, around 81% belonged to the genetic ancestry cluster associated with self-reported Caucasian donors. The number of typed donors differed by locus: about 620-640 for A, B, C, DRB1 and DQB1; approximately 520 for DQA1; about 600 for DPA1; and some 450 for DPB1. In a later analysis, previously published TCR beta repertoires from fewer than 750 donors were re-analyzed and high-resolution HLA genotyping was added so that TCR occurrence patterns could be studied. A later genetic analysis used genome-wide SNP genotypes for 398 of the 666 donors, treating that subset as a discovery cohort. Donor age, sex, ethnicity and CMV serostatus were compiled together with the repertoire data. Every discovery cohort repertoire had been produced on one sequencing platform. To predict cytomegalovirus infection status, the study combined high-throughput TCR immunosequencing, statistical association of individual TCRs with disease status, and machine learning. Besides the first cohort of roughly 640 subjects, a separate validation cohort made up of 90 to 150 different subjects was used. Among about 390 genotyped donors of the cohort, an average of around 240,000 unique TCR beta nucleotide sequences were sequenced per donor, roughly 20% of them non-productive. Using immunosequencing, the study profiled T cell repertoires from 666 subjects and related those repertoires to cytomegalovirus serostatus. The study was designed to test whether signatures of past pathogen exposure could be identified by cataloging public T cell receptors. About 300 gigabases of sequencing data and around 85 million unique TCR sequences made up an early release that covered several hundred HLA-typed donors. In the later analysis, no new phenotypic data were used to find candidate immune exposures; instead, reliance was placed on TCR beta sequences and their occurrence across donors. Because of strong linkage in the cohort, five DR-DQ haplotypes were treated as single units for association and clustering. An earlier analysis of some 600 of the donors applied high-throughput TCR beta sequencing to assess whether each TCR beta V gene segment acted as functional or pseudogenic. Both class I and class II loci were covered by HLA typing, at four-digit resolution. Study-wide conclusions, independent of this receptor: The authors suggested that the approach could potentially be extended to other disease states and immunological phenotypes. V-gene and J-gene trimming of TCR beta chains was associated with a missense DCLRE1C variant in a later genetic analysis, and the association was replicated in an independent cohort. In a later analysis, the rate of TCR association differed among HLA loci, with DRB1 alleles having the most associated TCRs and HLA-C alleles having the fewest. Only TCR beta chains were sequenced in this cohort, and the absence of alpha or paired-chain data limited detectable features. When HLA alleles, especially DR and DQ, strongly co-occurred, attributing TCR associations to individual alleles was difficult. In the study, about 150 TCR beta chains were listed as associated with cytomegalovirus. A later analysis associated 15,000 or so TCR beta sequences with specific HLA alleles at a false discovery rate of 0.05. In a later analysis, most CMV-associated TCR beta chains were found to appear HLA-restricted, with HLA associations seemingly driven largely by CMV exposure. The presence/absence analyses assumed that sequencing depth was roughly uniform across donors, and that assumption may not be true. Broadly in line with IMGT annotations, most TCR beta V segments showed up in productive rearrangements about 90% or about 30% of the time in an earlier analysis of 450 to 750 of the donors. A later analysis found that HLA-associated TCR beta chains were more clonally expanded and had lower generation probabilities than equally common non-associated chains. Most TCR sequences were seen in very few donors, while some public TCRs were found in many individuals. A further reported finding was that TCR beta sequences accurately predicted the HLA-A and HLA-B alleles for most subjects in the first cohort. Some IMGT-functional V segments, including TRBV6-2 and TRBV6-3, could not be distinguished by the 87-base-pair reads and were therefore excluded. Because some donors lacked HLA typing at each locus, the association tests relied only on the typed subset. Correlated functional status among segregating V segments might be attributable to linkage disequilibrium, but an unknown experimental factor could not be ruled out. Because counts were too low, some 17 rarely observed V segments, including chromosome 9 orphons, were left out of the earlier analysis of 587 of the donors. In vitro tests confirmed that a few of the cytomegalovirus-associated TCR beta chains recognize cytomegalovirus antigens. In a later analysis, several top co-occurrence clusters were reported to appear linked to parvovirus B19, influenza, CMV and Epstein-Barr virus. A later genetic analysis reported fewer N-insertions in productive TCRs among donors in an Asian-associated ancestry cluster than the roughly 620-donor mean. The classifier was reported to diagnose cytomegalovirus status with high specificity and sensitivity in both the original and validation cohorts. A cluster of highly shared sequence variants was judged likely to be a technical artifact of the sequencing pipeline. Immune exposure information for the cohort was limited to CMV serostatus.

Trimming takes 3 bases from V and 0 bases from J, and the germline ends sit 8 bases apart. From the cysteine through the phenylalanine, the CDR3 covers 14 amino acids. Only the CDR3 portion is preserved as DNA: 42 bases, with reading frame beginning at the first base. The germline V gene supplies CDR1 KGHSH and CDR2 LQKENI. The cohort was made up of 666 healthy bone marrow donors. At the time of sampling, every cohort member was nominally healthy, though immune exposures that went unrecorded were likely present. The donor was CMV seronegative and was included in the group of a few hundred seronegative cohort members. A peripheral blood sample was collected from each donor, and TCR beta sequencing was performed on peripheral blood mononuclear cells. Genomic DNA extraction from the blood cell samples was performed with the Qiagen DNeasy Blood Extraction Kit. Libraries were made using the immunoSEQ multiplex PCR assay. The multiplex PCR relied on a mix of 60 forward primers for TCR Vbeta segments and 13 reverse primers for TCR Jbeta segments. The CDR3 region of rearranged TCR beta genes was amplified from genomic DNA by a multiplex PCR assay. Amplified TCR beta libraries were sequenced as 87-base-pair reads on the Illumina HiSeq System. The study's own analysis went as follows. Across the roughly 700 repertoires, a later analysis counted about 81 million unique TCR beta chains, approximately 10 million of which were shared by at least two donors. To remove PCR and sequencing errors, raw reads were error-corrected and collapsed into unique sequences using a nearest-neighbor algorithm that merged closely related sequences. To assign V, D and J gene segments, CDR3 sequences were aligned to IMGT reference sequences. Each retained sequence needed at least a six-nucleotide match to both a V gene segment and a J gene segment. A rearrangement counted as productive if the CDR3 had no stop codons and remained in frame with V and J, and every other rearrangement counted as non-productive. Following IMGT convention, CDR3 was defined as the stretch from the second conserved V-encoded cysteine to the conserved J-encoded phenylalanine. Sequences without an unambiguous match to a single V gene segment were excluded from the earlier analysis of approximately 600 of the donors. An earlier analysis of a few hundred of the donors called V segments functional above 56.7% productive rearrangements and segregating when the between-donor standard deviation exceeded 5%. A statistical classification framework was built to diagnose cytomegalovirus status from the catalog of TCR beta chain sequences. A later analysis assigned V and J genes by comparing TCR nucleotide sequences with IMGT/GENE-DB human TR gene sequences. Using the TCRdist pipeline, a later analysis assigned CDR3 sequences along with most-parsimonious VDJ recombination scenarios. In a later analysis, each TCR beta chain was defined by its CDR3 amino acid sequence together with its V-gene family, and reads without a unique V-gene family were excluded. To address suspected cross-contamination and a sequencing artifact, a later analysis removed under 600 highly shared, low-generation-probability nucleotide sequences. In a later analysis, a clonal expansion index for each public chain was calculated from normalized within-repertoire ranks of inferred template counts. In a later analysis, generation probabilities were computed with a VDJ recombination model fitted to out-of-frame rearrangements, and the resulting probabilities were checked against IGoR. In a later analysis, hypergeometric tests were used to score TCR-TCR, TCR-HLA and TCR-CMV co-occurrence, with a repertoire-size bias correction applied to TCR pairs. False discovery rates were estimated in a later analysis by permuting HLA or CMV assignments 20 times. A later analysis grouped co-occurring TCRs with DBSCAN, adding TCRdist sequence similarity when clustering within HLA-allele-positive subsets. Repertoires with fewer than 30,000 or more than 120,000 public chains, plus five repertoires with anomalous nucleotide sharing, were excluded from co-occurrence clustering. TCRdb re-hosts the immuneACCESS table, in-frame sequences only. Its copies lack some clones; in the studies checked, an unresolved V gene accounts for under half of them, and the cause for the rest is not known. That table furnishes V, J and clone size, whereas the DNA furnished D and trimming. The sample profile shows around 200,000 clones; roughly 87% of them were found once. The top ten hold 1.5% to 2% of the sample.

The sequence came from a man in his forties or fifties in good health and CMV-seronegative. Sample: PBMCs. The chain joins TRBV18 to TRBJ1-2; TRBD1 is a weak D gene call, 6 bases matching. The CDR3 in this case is CASSPGHANYGYTF. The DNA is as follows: TGTGCCAGCTCACCGGGACACGCTAACTATGGCTACACCTTC.